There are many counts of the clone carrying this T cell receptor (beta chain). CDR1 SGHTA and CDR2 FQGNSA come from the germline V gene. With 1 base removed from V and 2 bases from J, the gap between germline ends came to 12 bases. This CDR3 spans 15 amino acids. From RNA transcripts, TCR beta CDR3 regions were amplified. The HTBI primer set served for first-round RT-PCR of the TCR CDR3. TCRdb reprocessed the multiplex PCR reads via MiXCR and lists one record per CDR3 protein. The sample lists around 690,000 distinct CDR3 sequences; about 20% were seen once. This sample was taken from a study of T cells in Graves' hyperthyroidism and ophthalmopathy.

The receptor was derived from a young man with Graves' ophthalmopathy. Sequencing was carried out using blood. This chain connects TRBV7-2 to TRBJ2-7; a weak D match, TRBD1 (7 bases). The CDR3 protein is CASSLVQGGTYEQYF. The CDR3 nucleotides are TGTGCCAGCAGCTTAGTCCAGGGGGGAACCTACGAGCAGTACTTC.